The 2 T cell receptor beta chains below all came from one sample that was sequenced in a study of T cells after somatic rescue of genetic block (dated by TCRdb to between 2020 and 2021). The library relied on the immunoSEQ multiplex PCR assay. TCRdb stores this immuneACCESS table with in-frame sequences only. Part of the clones is absent; in the studies checked, under half of the shortfall reflects unresolved V genes, and no reason is known for the rest. In this sample the table shows about 15,000 clones, roughly 70% of which occur a single time. Around 28% of the sample rests with the top ten. Sequenced sample: peripheral blood mononuclear cells (PBMCs). These TCRs come from a man in his late teens or twenties.

Worth noting for this clone: Mismatch with germline at one junction end may stem from a read error. The genes are TRBV30 and TRBJ1-1, with a weak D call TRBD1 (6 bases). Germline CDR1 GTSNPN, CDR2 SVGIG (reference sequence). This CDR3 has 13 residues. The DNA of the CDR3 is TGTGCTTGGAAACCCGGGGGCCACAATGAAGCTTTCTTT. It codes for CAWKPGGHNEAFF.

This chain links TRBV11-1 with TRBJ2-3; TRBD1 or TRBD2 may be the D gene (5 bases each). There are 14 residues in the CDR3. The V gene's germline CDR1 is SGHAT and CDR2 FQDESV (reference sequence). Trimming stripped 2 bases from V and 4 bases from J, with 10 bases between. The CDR3 coding sequence is TGTGCCAGCAGCTTATCACCGGGGCCAGATACGCAGTATTTT. As protein: CASSLSPGPDTQYF.